This is a list of T cell receptor beta chains from one sample in a study of human T cells and chemical hapten exposure. TCRdb processed the RACE reads anew with MiXCR; each CDR3 protein has one entry. The data contain about 160,000 distinct CDR3 sequences, roughly a quarter of them singletons. Source: whole blood, taken in connection with sensitization to the hapten diphenylcyclopropenone (DPC). The receptors stem from a woman under 30 with alopecia areata. Some clones in this sample may be carry-over from other donors' samples. The CDR3 runs from the conserved cysteine through the conserved F or W. D genes are given only for firm matches.

d_call	v_call	j_call	cdr3_aa
NA	TRBV3-2	TRBJ1-5	CASSNGPLAFPMDGNQPQHF
NA	TRBV6-4	TRBJ1-1	CASSPSSDIVRTNTEAFF
NA	TRBV20-1	TRBJ2-5	CSAQAGHTQETQYF
NA	TRBV7-9	TRBJ1-1	CASSFDPNTEAFF
NA	TRBV9	TRBJ1-6	CASSRRRSSYNSPLHF
NA	TRBV6-2/TRBV6-3	TRBJ2-4	CASSIQERGIQYF
TRBD2	TRBV20-1	TRBJ2-7	CSALAGGEAEQYF
TRBD2	TRBV4-1	TRBJ2-1	CASSHLSGTSGRTYNEQFF
TRBD1	TRBV4-2	TRBJ2-7	CASSQGGQGSGEQYF
NA	TRBV6-6	TRBJ1-1	CASQRSTSGIGFF
NA	TRBV29-1	TRBJ2-7	CSVEIGVSEQYF
NA	TRBV4-3	TRBJ2-7	CASSQRDGDEQYF
TRBD2	TRBV29-1	TRBJ2-1	CSVEGLPSGTSYNEQFF
NA	TRBV30	TRBJ1-4	CAWNRLMGGEKLFF
NA	TRBV29-1	TRBJ1-1	CSVVLGTEAFF
NA	TRBV6-5	TRBJ2-1	CASSYGGYNEQFF
TRBD1	TRBV7-6	TRBJ2-7	CASSPLGARGSDEQYF
NA	TRBV5-1	TRBJ1-5	CASSLVAGTQPQHF
NA	TRBV5-1	TRBJ2-3	CASSLEGGRTDTQYF
NA	TRBV6-5	TRBJ2-7	CASRPTAFPYEQYF
TRBD1	TRBV29-1	TRBJ2-3	CSSRTGGGRLNTDTQYF
NA	TRBV7-2	TRBJ2-3	CASGKPRDTQYF
NA	TRBV6-2/TRBV6-3	TRBJ2-1	CASSLRHNSYNEQFF
NA	TRBV7-2	TRBJ2-1	CASSPPSGGGRSNEQFF
TRBD1	TRBV5-1	TRBJ2-1	CASSRIAGTGYNEQFF
NA	TRBV5-5	TRBJ1-4	CASSKGLGRPNEKLFF
NA	TRBV11-2	TRBJ2-7	CASSPLSGSWNSYEQYF